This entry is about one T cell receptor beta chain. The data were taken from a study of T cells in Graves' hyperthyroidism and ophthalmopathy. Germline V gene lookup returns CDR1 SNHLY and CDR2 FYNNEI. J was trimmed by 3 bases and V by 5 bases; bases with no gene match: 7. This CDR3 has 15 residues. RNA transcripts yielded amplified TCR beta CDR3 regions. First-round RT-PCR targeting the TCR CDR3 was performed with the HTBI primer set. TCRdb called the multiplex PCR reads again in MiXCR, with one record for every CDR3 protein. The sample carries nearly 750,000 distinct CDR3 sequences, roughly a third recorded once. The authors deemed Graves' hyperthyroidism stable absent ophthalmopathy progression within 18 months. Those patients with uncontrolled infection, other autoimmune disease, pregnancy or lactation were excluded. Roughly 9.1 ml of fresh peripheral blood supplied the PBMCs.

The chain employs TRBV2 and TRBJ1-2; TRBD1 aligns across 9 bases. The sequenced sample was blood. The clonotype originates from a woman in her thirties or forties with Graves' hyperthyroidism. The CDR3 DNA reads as TGTGCCAGCAGTCCCTCGGACAGGGGAGACTATGGCTACACCTTC. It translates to CASSPSDRGDYGYTF.